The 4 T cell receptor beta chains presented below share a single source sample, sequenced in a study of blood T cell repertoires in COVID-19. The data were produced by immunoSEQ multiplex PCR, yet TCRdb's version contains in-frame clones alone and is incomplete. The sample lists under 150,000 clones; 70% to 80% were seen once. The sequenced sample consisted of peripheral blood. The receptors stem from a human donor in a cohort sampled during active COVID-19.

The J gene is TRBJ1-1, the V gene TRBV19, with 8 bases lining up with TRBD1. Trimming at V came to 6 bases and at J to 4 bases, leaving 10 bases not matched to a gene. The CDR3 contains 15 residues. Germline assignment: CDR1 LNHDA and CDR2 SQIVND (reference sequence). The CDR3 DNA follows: TGTGCCAGTAGGAACTTAGCAGGGGGCTCCACTGAAGCTTTCTTT. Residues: CASRNLAGGSTEAFF.

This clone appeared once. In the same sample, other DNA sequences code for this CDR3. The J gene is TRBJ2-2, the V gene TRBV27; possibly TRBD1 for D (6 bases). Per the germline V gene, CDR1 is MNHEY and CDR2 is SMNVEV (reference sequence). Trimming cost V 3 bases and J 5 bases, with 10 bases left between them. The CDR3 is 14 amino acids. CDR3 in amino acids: CASSLGAATGELFF. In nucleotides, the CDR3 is TGTGCCAGCAGTTTGGGGGCTGCAACCGGGGAGCTGTTTTTT.

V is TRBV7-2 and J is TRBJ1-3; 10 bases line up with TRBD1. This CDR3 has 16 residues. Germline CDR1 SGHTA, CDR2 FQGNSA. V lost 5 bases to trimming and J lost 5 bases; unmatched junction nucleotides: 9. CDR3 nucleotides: TGTGCCAGCAGCCCGTCCCGGGGACAGGGGAGAAACACCATATATTTT. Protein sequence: CASSPSRGQGRNTIYF.

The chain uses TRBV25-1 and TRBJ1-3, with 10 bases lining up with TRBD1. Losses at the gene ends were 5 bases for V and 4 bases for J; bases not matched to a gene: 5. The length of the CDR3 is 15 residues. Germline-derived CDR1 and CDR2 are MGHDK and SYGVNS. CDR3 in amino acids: CASSPRTGGGNTIYF. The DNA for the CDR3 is TGTGCCAGCAGTCCCCGGACAGGGGGAGGAAACACCATATATTTT.